This passage covers 3 T cell receptor beta chains from one sample sequenced in a study of cytomegalovirus exposure and HLA in healthy donors. PCR primers comprised 60 Vbeta and 13 Jbeta primers. Measured with immunoSEQ multiplex PCR; TCRdb has only the in-frame clones, and not every one. The sample contains 130,000 to 150,000 clones, roughly 85% of which appear only once. The specimen was PBMCs. Receptor source: a male donor in good health and CMV-seronegative.

In DNA, the CDR3 is TGTGCCAGCAGCTTTAGTGTGTATGGCTACACCTTC. The encoded protein is CASSFSVYGYTF. The chain combines TRBV11-2 with TRBJ1-2; D not resolved. The CDR3 contains 12 residues. Germline CDR1 SGHAT, CDR2 FQNNGV. Trimming cost V 3 bases and J 5 bases, with 7 bases left between them.

V is TRBV7-8 and J is TRBJ1-6; D is possibly TRBD1 (5 bases). This CDR3 has 19 amino acids. Germline V gives CDR1 SGHVS, CDR2 FQNEAQ. With 1 base removed from V and 6 bases from J, the gap between germline ends came to 22 bases. DNA for the CDR3: TGTGCCAGCAGCTTAGGTCGGGGCGCGGGACTGACTCGTAATTCACCCCTCCACTTT. This sequence encodes CASSLGRGAGLTRNSPLHF.

CDR3 residues: CASGAPLYGYTF. Here the CDR3 DNA reads TGTGCCAGCGGGGCACCACTTTATGGCTACACCTTC. This chain connects TRBV27 to TRBJ1-2, with D possibly being TRBD1 (5 bases). The germline V gene encodes CDR1 MNHEY and CDR2 SMNVEV (reference sequence). The CDR3 is 12 residues long. V gave up 8 bases and J gave up 5 bases, with 12 bases separating them.